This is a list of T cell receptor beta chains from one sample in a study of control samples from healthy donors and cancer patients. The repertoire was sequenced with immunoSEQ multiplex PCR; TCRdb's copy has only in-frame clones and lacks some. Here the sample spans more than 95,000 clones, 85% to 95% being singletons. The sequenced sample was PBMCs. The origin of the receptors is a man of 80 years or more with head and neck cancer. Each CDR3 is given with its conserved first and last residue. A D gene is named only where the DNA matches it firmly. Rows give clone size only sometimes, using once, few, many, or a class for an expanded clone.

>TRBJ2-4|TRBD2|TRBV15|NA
CATSRDRAAGGIQYF
TGTGCCACCAGCAGAGATAGGGCAGCGGGAGGCATTCAGTACTTC
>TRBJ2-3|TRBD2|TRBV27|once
CASSWGGSTDTQYF
TGTGCCAGCAGTTGGGGGGGGAGCACAGATACGCAGTATTTT
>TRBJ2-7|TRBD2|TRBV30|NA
CAWKRREGRYEQYF
TGTGCCTGGAAGCGGCGGGAGGGCCGGTACGAGCAGTACTTC
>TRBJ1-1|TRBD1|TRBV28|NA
CASSTTGGSVGAFF
TGTGCCAGCAGTACGACAGGGGGCTCGGTAGGAGCTTTCTTT
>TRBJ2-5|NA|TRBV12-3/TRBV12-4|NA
CASSLYGGGAQYF
TGTGCCAGCAGCCTCTATGGGGGCGGCGCCCAGTACTTC
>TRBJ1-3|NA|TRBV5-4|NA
CASSSRTERRNTIYF
TGTGCCAGCAGCTCCCGTACAGAACGACGAAACACCATATATTTT
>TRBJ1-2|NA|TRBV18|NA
CASSPGLDNYGYTF
TGTGCCAGCTCACCGGGACTGGACAATTATGGCTACACCTTC
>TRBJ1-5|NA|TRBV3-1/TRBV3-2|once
CASSQERGGQPQHF
TGTGCCAGCAGCCAAGAGAGGGGCGGGCAGCCCCAGCATTTT
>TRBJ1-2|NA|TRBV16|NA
CASSRLANYGYTF
TGTGCCAGCAGCCGGCTTGCTAACTATGGCTACACCTTC
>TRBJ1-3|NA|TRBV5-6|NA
CASSLERGPGNTIYF
TGTGCCAGCAGCTTGGAGAGGGGACCGGGAAACACCATATATTTT
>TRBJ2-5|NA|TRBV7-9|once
CASSPLGRETQYF
TGTGCCAGCAGCCCGCTGGGGCGAGAGACCCAGTACTTC
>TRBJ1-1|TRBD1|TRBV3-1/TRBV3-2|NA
CASSQEQGAEAFF
TGTGCCAGCAGCCAAGAGCAGGGGGCTGAAGCTTTCTTT
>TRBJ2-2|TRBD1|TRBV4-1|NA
CVSSLPTGGTGELFF
TGCGTCAGCAGCCTCCCGACAGGGGGGACCGGGGAGCTGTTTTTT
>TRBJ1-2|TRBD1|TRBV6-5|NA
CASRKDRGNYGYTF
TGTGCCAGCAGGAAGGACAGGGGGAACTATGGCTACACCTTC
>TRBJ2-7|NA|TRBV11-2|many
CASSLVPGHPSYEQYF
TGTGCCAGCAGCTTAGTGCCGGGACACCCATCCTACGAGCAGTACTTC
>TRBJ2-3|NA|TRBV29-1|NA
CSVASGEDTQYF
TGCAGCGTTGCCTCGGGGGAAGATACGCAGTATTTT
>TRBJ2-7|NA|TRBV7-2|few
CASSLSTKQYF
TGTGCCAGCAGCTTATCCACTAAGCAGTACTTC
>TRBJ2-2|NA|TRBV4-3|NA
CASSQDWRTNTGELFF
TGCGCCAGCAGCCAAGATTGGAGAACGAACACCGGGGAGCTGTTTTTT
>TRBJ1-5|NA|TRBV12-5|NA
CASGSLGVGHSNQPQHF
TGTGCTAGTGGTTCCCTCGGGGTGGGGCATAGCAATCAGCCCCAGCATTTT
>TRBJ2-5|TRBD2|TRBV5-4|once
CASSLDGLAFQETQYF
TGTGCCAGCAGCTTGGACGGACTAGCGTTTCAAGAGACCCAGTACTTC
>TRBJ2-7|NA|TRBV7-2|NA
CASSPPSLSQHEQYF
TGTGCCAGCAGCCCCCCGAGCCTAAGTCAACACGAGCAGTACTTC
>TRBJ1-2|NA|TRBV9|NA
CASSVDVAGGYTF
TGTGCCAGCAGCGTAGACGTCGCCGGAGGCTACACCTTC
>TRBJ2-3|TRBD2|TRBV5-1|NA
CASSFISGGSTDTQYF
TGCGCCAGCAGCTTCATATCGGGGGGTAGCACAGATACGCAGTATTTT
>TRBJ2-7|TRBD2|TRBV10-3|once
CAISERASGGGSYEQYF
TGTGCCATCAGTGAGAGGGCTAGCGGGGGAGGTTCCTACGAGCAGTACTTC
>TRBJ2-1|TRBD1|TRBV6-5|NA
CASSLGTGLVNEQFF
TGTGCCAGCAGCCTCGGGACAGGGCTCGTCAATGAGCAGTTCTTC
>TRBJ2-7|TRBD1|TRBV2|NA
CAGKTGAYEQYF
TGTGCCGGGAAGACAGGGGCCTACGAGCAGTACTTC
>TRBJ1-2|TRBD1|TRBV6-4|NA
CASKEGTGDNYGYTF
TGTGCCAGCAAAGAGGGGACAGGGGATAACTATGGCTACACCTTC
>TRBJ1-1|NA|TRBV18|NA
CASSLQGYDTEAFF
TGTGCCAGCTCATTGCAGGGGTACGACACTGAAGCTTTCTTT
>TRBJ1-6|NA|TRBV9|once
CASSPSPTMGNSPLHF
TGTGCCAGCAGCCCCTCCCCAACGATGGGAAATTCACCCCTCCACTTT
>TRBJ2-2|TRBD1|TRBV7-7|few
CASSLVMVGTVGTGELFF
TGTGCCAGCAGCTTAGTGATGGTTGGGACAGTAGGGACCGGGGAGCTGTTTTTT
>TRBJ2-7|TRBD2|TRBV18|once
CASSTTSGRTVSYEQYF
TGTGCCAGCTCAACTACTAGCGGGAGAACAGTATCCTACGAGCAGTACTTC
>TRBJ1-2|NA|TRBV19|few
CASSIDPRVNYGYTF
TGTGCCAGTAGTATAGATCCCAGGGTCAACTATGGCTACACCTTC
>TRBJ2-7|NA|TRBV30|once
CAYDRRGEQYF
TGTGCCTACGACAGGAGGGGCGAGCAGTACTTC
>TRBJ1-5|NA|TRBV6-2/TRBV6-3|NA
CASSYSGEPQHF
TGTGCCAGCAGTTACTCGGGAGAGCCCCAGCATTTT
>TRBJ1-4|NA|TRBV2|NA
CASSEAGSRVAIQKLFF
TGTGCCAGCAGTGAAGCAGGGAGTAGAGTTGCGATTCAAAAACTGTTTTTT
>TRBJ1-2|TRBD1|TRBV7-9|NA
CASSRDRAGYTF
TGTGCCAGCAGCCGGGACAGGGCTGGCTACACCTTC
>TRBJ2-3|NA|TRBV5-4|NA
CASNQGHISADTQYF
TGTGCCAGCAACCAGGGGCACATAAGCGCAGATACGCAGTATTTT
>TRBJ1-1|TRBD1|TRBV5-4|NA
CASRKGTANTEAFF
TGTGCCAGCAGAAAAGGGACAGCGAACACTGAAGCTTTCTTT
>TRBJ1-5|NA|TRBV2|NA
CASSSDTVGQPQHF
TGTGCCAGCAGCTCGGACACGGTGGGGCAGCCCCAGCATTTT
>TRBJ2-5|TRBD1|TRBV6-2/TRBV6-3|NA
CASSDYRGLETQYF
TGTGCCAGCAGTGACTACAGGGGGCTGGAGACCCAGTACTTC
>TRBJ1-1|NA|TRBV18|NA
CASSGHMNTEAFF
TGTGCCAGCTCAGGACACATGAACACTGAAGCTTTCTTT
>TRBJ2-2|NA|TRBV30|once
CAWSGTANTGELFF
TGTGCCTGGAGTGGGACAGCGAACACCGGGGAGCTGTTTTTT
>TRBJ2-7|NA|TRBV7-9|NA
CASSSVSYEQYF
TGTGCCAGCAGCTCAGTTTCGTACGAGCAGTACTTC
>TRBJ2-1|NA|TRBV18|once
CASSPTTGTWDRNEQFF
TGTGCCAGCTCACCCACGACCGGGACATGGGACCGCAATGAGCAGTTCTTC
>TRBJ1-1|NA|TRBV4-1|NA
CASSRLSGSVTEAFF
TGCGCCAGCAGCCGATTAAGTGGTTCGGTCACTGAAGCTTTCTTT
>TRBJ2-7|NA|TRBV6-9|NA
CATPWGARYEQYF
TGTGCTACCCCCTGGGGAGCGAGGTACGAGCAGTACTTC
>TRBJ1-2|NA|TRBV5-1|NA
CASRGESGYTF
TGCGCCAGCAGGGGGGAGAGCGGCTACACCTTC
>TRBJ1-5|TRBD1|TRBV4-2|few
CASSQTGRNQPQHF
TGTGCCAGCAGCCAGACAGGGAGGAATCAGCCCCAGCATTTT
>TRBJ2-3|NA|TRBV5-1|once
CASKEGPGTDTQYF
TGCGCCAGCAAGGAAGGGCCGGGCACAGATACGCAGTATTTT
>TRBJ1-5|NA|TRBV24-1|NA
CATSDGGSQPQHF
TGTGCCACCAGTGATGGGGGCAGTCAGCCCCAGCATTTT
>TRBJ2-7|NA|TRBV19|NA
CASSIGGRYEQYF
TGTGCCAGTAGTATAGGGGGACGTTACGAGCAGTACTTC
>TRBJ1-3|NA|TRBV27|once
CASSAGGNTIYF
TGTGCCAGCAGTGCGGGAGGAAACACCATATATTTT
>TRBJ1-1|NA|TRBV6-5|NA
CASRLTGRANTEAFF
TGTGCCAGCAGATTAACAGGGAGGGCGAACACTGAAGCTTTCTTT